Presented here are 29 T cell receptor beta chains from one specimen sequenced in a study of T cell responses to AZD1222 COVID-19 vaccine. Clones were read by immunoSEQ multiplex PCR, and TCRdb kept only the in-frame ones, dropping some. The sample carries around 110,000 clones, about 88% recorded once. The specimen was peripheral blood, collected on day 0 of AZD1222 vaccination. Every receptor here comes from an adult in good health.

This sequence joins TRBV19 and TRBJ2-5, with D perhaps TRBD1 or TRBD2 (5 bases each). Trimming removed 5 bases at V and 2 bases at J, with 15 bases between. Germline-derived CDR1 and CDR2 are LNHDA and SQIVND (reference sequence). The CDR3 is 15 amino acids. CDR3 region: CASSSGTERQETQYF. In DNA, the CDR3 is TGTGCCAGTAGTTCCGGGACCGAGAGGCAAGAGACCCAGTACTTC.

This sequence joins TRBV2 and TRBJ2-1, with D perhaps matching TRBD1 or TRBD2 (5 bases each). Trimming removed 0 bases from V and 4 bases from J, with 13 bases in between. The germline V gene has CDR1 SNHLY and CDR2 FYNNEI. The CDR3 extends over 16 amino acids. The CDR3 sequence: CASSEAGRALYNEQFF. The DNA for the CDR3 is TGTGCCAGCAGTGAAGCGGGGCGGGCTCTTTACAATGAGCAGTTCTTC. Looking up the rest from reference TRBV2 and TRBJ2-1 gives the full variable domain: EPEVTQTPSHQVTQMGQEVILRCVPISNHLYFYWYRQILGQKVEFLVSFYNNEISEKSEIFDDQFSVERPDGSNFTLKIRSTKLEDSAMYFCASSEAGRALYNEQFFGPGTRLTVL.

This clone occurred a few times. The chain links TRBV6-5 to TRBJ1-2, with D tentatively TRBD1 (5 bases). V was pared by 5 bases and J by 5 bases, with 12 bases between. CDR1 and CDR2 (germline): MNHEY, SVGAGI. The CDR3 extends over 13 amino acids. CDR3 protein: CASSLSWGYGYTF. The CDR3 coding sequence is TGTGCCAGCAGTCTCTCGTGGGGGTATGGCTACACCTTC.

V gene TRBV30 combines with J gene TRBJ2-5; TRBD2 aligns across 12 bases. The CDR3 totals 15 residues. CDR1 is GTSNPN and CDR2 is SVGIG in the germline V gene (reference sequence). V shed 0 bases and J 5 bases; nucleotides not matched to a gene: 4. CDR3 region: CAWSVTSGRLETQYF. CDR3 in DNA: TGTGCCTGGAGTGTGACTAGCGGGAGACTGGAGACCCAGTACTTC.

V gene TRBV6-5 combines with J gene TRBJ1-5; D perhaps matches TRBD1 (5 bases). The germline gives CDR1 MNHEY, CDR2 SVGAGI. Deletions cut 6 bases from V and 4 bases from J, with 10 bases between. CDR3 size: 13 residues. This CDR3 is CASRDGGNQPQHF. The CDR3 bases are TGTGCCAGCAGGGATGGGGGAAATCAGCCCCAGCATTTT.

The chain combines TRBV4-1 with TRBJ1-3, with 8 bases identical to TRBD1. Per the germline V gene, CDR1 is MGHRA and CDR2 is YSYEKL. The V gene end was trimmed by 2 bases and the J gene end by 4 bases; junction bases not matched to a gene: 7. The CDR3 length is 16 residues. The CDR3 sequence: CASSQPRTGTGNTIYF. As DNA, the CDR3 is TGCGCCAGCAGCCAACCTAGGACAGGGACCGGAAACACCATATATTTT.

This clone was detected only a few times. The chain carries TRBV6-2 or TRBV6-3 and TRBJ1-5; D might be TRBD1 (6 bases). CDR3 length: 15 amino acids. V lost 0 bases to trimming and J lost 5 bases, with 11 bases between them. The germline V gene encodes CDR1 MNHEY and CDR2 SVGEGT. In DNA form, the CDR3 reads TGTGCCAGCAGTTACTCGGACAGACCCTATCAGCCCCAGCATTTT. Protein product: CASSYSDRPYQPQHF.

The V gene is TRBV6-5, the J gene TRBJ1-2; tentative D call: TRBD1 (6 bases). Germline V gene lookup returns CDR1 MNHEY and CDR2 SVGAGI. V was clipped by 6 bases and J by 4 bases, with 18 bases between them. CDR3 size: 15 residues. CDR3 loop: CASSVGTQDFYGYTF. The CDR3 DNA is TGTGCCAGCAGCGTGGGGACACAGGATTTCTATGGCTACACCTTC.

V gene TRBV12-3 or TRBV12-4 combines with J gene TRBJ2-7; tentatively, D is TRBD2 (6 bases). There are 12 residues in the CDR3. V was trimmed by 3 bases and J by 5 bases, leaving 8 bases between them. CDR3 residues: CASSLGLHEQYF. The CDR3 DNA sequence: TGTGCCAGCAGTTTGGGACTCCACGAGCAGTACTTC.

The chain uses TRBV7-2 and TRBJ1-6; no definite D call. The length of the CDR3 is 12 residues. Per the germline V gene, CDR1 is SGHTA and CDR2 is FQGNSA. V was trimmed by 3 bases and J by 9 bases, leaving 6 bases between them. CDR3 bases: TGTGCCAGCAGCTTGATAGCTTCACCCCTCCACTTT. Translating gives CASSLIASPLHF.

In nucleotides, the CDR3 is TGTGCCAGCAGCACCCTAGCGGGAGATGAGCAGTTCTTC. Encoded protein: CASSTLAGDEQFF. This chain uses TRBV9 with TRBJ2-1; 10 nucleotides match TRBD2. Germline V lookup: CDR1 SGDLS, CDR2 YYNGEE. J lost 8 bases, V lost 4 bases, and 3 bases had no gene match. The CDR3 consists of 13 residues.

The V gene is TRBV12-3 or TRBV12-4, the J gene TRBJ1-2; D perhaps matches TRBD1 (5 bases). The ends were cut back, 6 bases at V and 2 bases at J, with 10 bases in the middle. The CDR3 sequence is 13 residues long. The CDR3 nucleotides read TGTGCCAGCAGCCTGACAGCGAACTATGGCTACACCTTC. Translated: CASSLTANYGYTF.

V is TRBV27 and J is TRBJ2-3, with D possibly matching TRBD1 (6 bases). The germline V gene has CDR1 MNHEY and CDR2 SMNVEV (reference sequence). This CDR3 has 13 amino acids. V dropped 8 bases and J dropped 4 bases, with 13 bases sitting between them. In DNA form, the CDR3 reads TGTGCCAGCGGGCCGACAGGACCAGATACGCAGTATTTT. It translates to CASGPTGPDTQYF.

The gene calls are TRBV6-2 or TRBV6-3 and TRBJ2-5, with 9 positions matching TRBD1. With 6 bases clipped from V and 5 bases from J, the junction kept 10 bases outside the gene matches. The germline V gene encodes CDR1 MNHEY and CDR2 SVGEGT. The CDR3 runs 15 residues. The CDR3 here is CASSVPGQGSETQYF. The CDR3 nucleotides read TGTGCCAGCAGCGTACCGGGACAGGGTAGCGAGACCCAGTACTTC.

This chain links TRBV2 with TRBJ2-5; 9 bases agree with TRBD2. V was pared by 5 bases and J by 1 base, with 14 bases of the junction left unmatched. CDR3 length equals 18 residues. Per germline, CDR1 SNHLY and CDR2 FYNNEI. The CDR3 sequence: CASSPGQGLAGLQETQYF. CDR3 nucleotides: TGTGCCAGCAGTCCAGGCCAGGGCCTAGCGGGGCTCCAAGAGACCCAGTACTTC.

This clone appeared a single time. CDR3 in DNA: TGTGCCAGCAGCTTGTTTACTAGCTCGTACACAGATACGCAGTATTTT. Protein product: CASSLFTSSYTDTQYF. The chain employs TRBV5-5 and TRBJ2-3, with D perhaps matching TRBD2 (6 bases). The CDR3 is 16 amino acids. Between the trimmed V and J ends, which lost 1 base and 2 bases, there was a span of 14 bases. Per germline, CDR1 SGHKS and CDR2 YYEKEE (reference sequence).

This clone has a handful of counts. This chain links TRBV25-1 with TRBJ2-7; no firm D call. Trimming took off 2 bases at V and 6 bases at J, with 11 bases between the two ends. Germline loops: CDR1 MGHDK, CDR2 SYGVNS. This CDR3 is 13 amino acids long. The CDR3 loop reads CASSEGLWFEQYF. The DNA for the CDR3 is TGTGCCAGCAGTGAAGGGCTATGGTTCGAGCAGTACTTC.

This chain connects TRBV4-1 to TRBJ2-3, with 9 bases that match TRBD2. After removal of 5 bases from V and 1 base from J, the junction contained 13 bases not matched to a gene. Germline CDR1 and CDR2: MGHRA and YSYEKL. The CDR3 has 18 amino acids. As DNA, the CDR3 is TGCGCCAGCAGCGGCATCATAGCGGGAGCAGTAGGCACAGATACGCAGTATTTT. Amino acid sequence: CASSGIIAGAVGTDTQYF.

The V gene is TRBV11-1, the J gene TRBJ2-1; a possible D gene is TRBD1 (5 bases). The CDR3 totals 14 residues. Looked up from germline, CDR1 is SGHAT and CDR2 is FQDESV (reference sequence). Trimming pared 5 bases from V and 4 bases from J, leaving 12 bases between. In DNA, the CDR3 is TGTGCCAGCAGCGGGGCAATCCTATACAATGAGCAGTTCTTC. This sequence encodes CASSGAILYNEQFF.

The DNA for the CDR3 is TGTGCCAGCAGCCCTCGGACAGGGCGGAATTCACCCCTCCACTTT. Translated, it gives CASSPRTGRNSPLHF. The chain uses TRBV7-3 and TRBJ1-6; 8 bases fit TRBD1. V shed 5 bases, J shed 7 bases, and the junction held 7 bases outside the gene matches. The CDR3 is 15 residues long. Germline CDR1 reads SGHTA; CDR2 reads FQGTGA.

The gene calls are TRBV7-7 and TRBJ2-1; the D is unclear. The V gene's germline CDR1 is SSHAT and CDR2 FNYEAQ (reference sequence). The CDR3 has 14 amino acids. V was cut by 1 base and J by 8 bases, with 12 bases left in between. CDR3 DNA sequence: TGTGCCAGCAGCTTAGGGGTTAATAACTATGAGCAGTTCTTC. This encodes CASSLGVNNYEQFF.

This clone was observed a single time. The chain uses TRBV7-3 and TRBJ2-3; 7 bases agree with TRBD2. J gave up 6 bases and V 3 bases, and 3 bases lay outside the gene matches. This CDR3 spans 13 amino acids. The germline V gene encodes CDR1 SGHTA and CDR2 FQGTGA. The CDR3 loop reads CASSLGSGDTQYF. In DNA, the CDR3 is TGTGCCAGCAGCTTGGGTAGCGGGGATACGCAGTATTTT.

The chain couples TRBV7-9 to TRBJ2-1, with D perhaps TRBD1 (6 bases). The CDR3 is 13 amino acids. In germline, CDR1 is SEHNR, CDR2 FQNEAQ (reference sequence). Trimming removed 0 bases from V and 9 bases from J, with 9 bases in between. The chain's CDR3 is CASSLAGAIEQFF. CDR3 in DNA: TGTGCCAGCAGCTTAGCGGGGGCGATTGAGCAGTTCTTC.

This chain links TRBV5-1 with TRBJ2-2, with D maybe TRBD1 (8 bases). The CDR3 extends over 16 amino acids. Germline-derived CDR1 and CDR2 are SGHRS and YFSETQ. V shed 5 bases and J shed 4 bases, with 18 bases lying between them. The CDR3 region is CASRGGGTGVTGELFF. DNA for the CDR3: TGCGCCAGCAGAGGGGGAGGGACAGGCGTCACCGGGGAGCTGTTTTTT.

This chain connects TRBV19 to TRBJ1-3; D possibly corresponds to TRBD1 (6 bases). The CDR3 loop spans 17 amino acids. Germline lookup yields CDR1 LNHDA and CDR2 SQIVND (reference sequence). V was pared by 10 bases and J by 4 bases, with 26 bases between. DNA for the CDR3: TGTGCCACCTCTCGACGGCAAAACAGGGACTTCGGAAACACCATATATTTT. Its protein is CATSRRQNRDFGNTIYF.

This chain connects TRBV24-1 to TRBJ1-1, with 8 bases aligning to TRBD1. CDR3 length: 15 amino acids. The V gene's germline CDR1 is KGHDR and CDR2 SFDVKD. V lost 2 bases and J lost 6; bases outside the gene matches: 7. The CDR3, as DNA: TGTGCCACCAGTGATTGGAAACAGGGGGGGTCTGAAGCTTTCTTT. As protein: CATSDWKQGGSEAFF.

The chain carries TRBV19 and TRBJ1-5, with no clear D. The CDR3 totals 14 residues. Trimming removed 6 bases from V and 2 bases from J, with 11 bases in between. The germline gives CDR1 LNHDA, CDR2 SQIVND (reference sequence). CDR3 nucleotides: TGTGCCAGTAGCATATACGGGGGCAATCAGCCCCAGCATTTT. It codes for CASSIYGGNQPQHF.

This clone was detected only a few times. V is TRBV9 and J is TRBJ1-1; D not certain. Trimming pared 3 bases from V and 7 bases from J, leaving 13 bases between. CDR1 SGDLS and CDR2 YYNGEE come from the germline V gene. This CDR3 region has 13 residues. CDR3 sequence: CASSATYFGEAFF. The CDR3, as DNA: TGTGCCAGCAGCGCTACGTATTTCGGTGAAGCTTTCTTT. Complete variable domain (other parts from reference TRBV9 and TRBJ1-1): DSGVTQTPKHLITATGQRVTLRCSPRSGDLSVYWYQQSLDQGLQFLIQYYNGEERAKGNILERFSAQQFPDLHSELNLSSLELGDSALYFCASSATYFGEAFFGQGTRLTVV.

The gene calls are TRBV6-5 and TRBJ1-1; D is unresolved. The germline V gene has CDR1 MNHEY and CDR2 SVGAGI. V lost 8 bases to trimming and J lost 0 bases, with 10 bases between them. The length of the CDR3 is 13 residues. As DNA, the CDR3 is TGTGCCAGCCCGAATGTAGTGAACACTGAAGCTTTCTTT. Protein product: CASPNVVNTEAFF.